This is a list of T cell receptor beta chains from one sample in a study of blood T cells in healthy people across ages. From the 5' RACE reads, TCRdb called clonotypes with MiXCR, one entry per CDR3 protein. The sample gives some 1.6 million distinct CDR3 sequences, roughly 30% of which show up once; 10% to 12% is in the top ten. Sequencing input: blood. The receptors originated from a woman under 40 in good health. CDR3s include the opening cysteine and the closing phenylalanine or tryptophan. The D gene is left open where the match is weak. The listing skips clone size in some rows; elsewhere it reads once, few, many or a size class.

j_call: TRBJ2-7; d_call: TRBD1; cdr3_length: 16; clone_size: few; v_call: TRBV7-6; cdr3_aa: CASSLTLGTGSGEQYF; cdr3_nt: TGTGCCAGCAGCTTAACGTTAGGGACAGGGTCAGGGGAGCAGTACTTC
j_call: TRBJ2-1; d_call: NA; cdr3_length: 15; clone_size: few; v_call: TRBV5-1; cdr3_aa: CASSGQPGTYNEQFF; cdr3_nt: TGCGCCAGCAGCGGCCAACCAGGGACCTACAATGAGCAGTTCTTC
j_call: TRBJ2-1; d_call: NA; cdr3_length: 14; clone_size: many; v_call: TRBV5-1; cdr3_aa: CASSFSRVYNEQFF; cdr3_nt: TGCGCCAGCAGCTTCAGCAGGGTATACAATGAGCAGTTCTTC
j_call: TRBJ1-2; d_call: TRBD1; cdr3_length: 14; clone_size: many; v_call: TRBV13; cdr3_aa: CASSFTGQSYGYTF; cdr3_nt: TGTGCCAGCAGCTTCACGGGACAGAGCTATGGCTACACCTTC
j_call: TRBJ2-5; d_call: NA; cdr3_length: 13; clone_size: once; v_call: TRBV5-1; cdr3_aa: CASSLAGGETRYF; cdr3_nt: TGCGCCAGCAGCTTGGCTGGGGGAGAGACCCGGTACTTC
j_call: TRBJ2-3; d_call: TRBD2; cdr3_length: 15; clone_size: few; v_call: TRBV20-1; cdr3_aa: CSATSGEESTDTQYF; cdr3_nt: TGCAGTGCTACTAGCGGGGAGGAAAGCACAGATACGCAGTATTTT
j_call: TRBJ2-1; d_call: NA; cdr3_length: 12; clone_size: few; v_call: TRBV27; cdr3_aa: CASGWPYNEQFF; cdr3_nt: TGTGCCAGCGGGTGGCCCTACAATGAGCAGTTCTTC
j_call: TRBJ2-5; d_call: NA; cdr3_length: 18; clone_size: NA; v_call: TRBV11-2; cdr3_aa: CACQGGRGRTVYQETQYF; cdr3_nt: TGTGCCTGCCAAGGTGGGAGGGGGCGAACTGTGTACCAAGAGACCCAGTACTTC
j_call: TRBJ2-7; d_call: TRBD1; cdr3_length: 14; clone_size: once; v_call: TRBV20-1; cdr3_aa: CSARQDRGLPEQYF; cdr3_nt: TGCAGTGCTAGACAAGACAGGGGATTACCCGAGCAGTACTTC
j_call: TRBJ2-7; d_call: NA; cdr3_length: 16; clone_size: few; v_call: TRBV3-1; cdr3_aa: CASSQVPTGHTYEQYF; cdr3_nt: TGTGCCAGCAGCCAAGTCCCCACGGGACACACCTACGAGCAGTACTTC
j_call: TRBJ1-5; d_call: TRBD1; cdr3_length: 16; clone_size: NA; v_call: TRBV5-1; cdr3_aa: CASSPGTVFSNQPQHF; cdr3_nt: TGCGCCAGCAGCCCCGGGACAGTATTTAGCAATCAGCCCCAGCATTTT
j_call: TRBJ1-4; d_call: TRBD1; cdr3_length: 16; clone_size: NA; v_call: TRBV7-9; cdr3_aa: CASNFPRDREREKLFF; cdr3_nt: TGTGCCAGCAACTTTCCAAGGGACAGGGAACGTGAAAAACTGTTTTTT
j_call: TRBJ2-3; d_call: TRBD2; cdr3_length: 15; clone_size: NA; v_call: TRBV30; cdr3_aa: CAWQQGLAGTDTQYF; cdr3_nt: TGTGCCTGGCAACAGGGACTAGCGGGCACAGATACGCAGTATTTT
j_call: TRBJ2-3; d_call: TRBD1; cdr3_length: 15; clone_size: NA; v_call: TRBV7-3; cdr3_aa: CASTQTGAFTDTQYF; cdr3_nt: TGTGCCAGCACCCAGACAGGGGCATTCACAGATACGCAGTATTTT
j_call: TRBJ1-6; d_call: NA; cdr3_length: 14; clone_size: many; v_call: TRBV4-1; cdr3_aa: CASSQDPLHSPLHF; cdr3_nt: TGCGCCAGCAGCCAAGACCCCCTTCATTCACCCCTCCACTTT
j_call: TRBJ1-1; d_call: NA; cdr3_length: 15; clone_size: few; v_call: TRBV5-1; cdr3_aa: CASSLDEPMNTEAFF; cdr3_nt: TGCGCCAGCAGCTTGGACGAACCAATGAACACTGAAGCTTTCTTT
j_call: TRBJ2-7; d_call: NA; cdr3_length: 14; clone_size: NA; v_call: TRBV5-5; cdr3_aa: CASTYIPGDHEQYF; cdr3_nt: TGTGCCAGCACCTACATCCCCGGGGACCACGAGCAGTACTTC
j_call: TRBJ2-6; d_call: TRBD1; cdr3_length: 17; clone_size: few; v_call: TRBV10-3; cdr3_aa: CATQPGQGIAGANVLTF; cdr3_nt: TGTGCCACGCAGCCGGGACAGGGAATAGCTGGGGCCAACGTCCTGACTTTC
j_call: TRBJ1-4; d_call: NA; cdr3_length: 16; clone_size: NA; v_call: TRBV7-2; cdr3_aa: CASSFRATGRNEKLFF; cdr3_nt: TGTGCCAGCAGCTTTCGGGCCACAGGGCGAAATGAAAAACTGTTTTTT
j_call: TRBJ1-2; d_call: NA; cdr3_length: 14; clone_size: NA; v_call: TRBV21-1; cdr3_aa: CASSLRTGGHGYTF; cdr3_nt: TGTGCCAGCAGCCTTCGTACAGGGGGTCATGGCTACACCTTC
j_call: TRBJ2-3; d_call: NA; cdr3_length: 15; clone_size: NA; v_call: TRBV4-1; cdr3_aa: CASSTVGPDVDTQYF; cdr3_nt: TGCGCCAGCAGCACGGTGGGCCCCGACGTAGATACGCAGTATTTT
j_call: TRBJ1-2; d_call: TRBD1; cdr3_length: 16; clone_size: NA; v_call: TRBV20-1; cdr3_aa: CSARDAIRGQSYGYTF; cdr3_nt: TGCAGTGCTAGAGACGCTATCAGGGGGCAATCCTACGGCTACACCTTC
j_call: TRBJ1-2; d_call: NA; cdr3_length: 16; clone_size: NA; v_call: TRBV4-1; cdr3_aa: CASSQPGRTSNYGYTF; cdr3_nt: TGCGCCAGCAGCCAACCCGGACGGACCAGTAACTATGGCTACACCTTC
j_call: TRBJ1-2; d_call: NA; cdr3_length: 13; clone_size: few; v_call: TRBV12-3/TRBV12-4; cdr3_aa: CASSLGPPYGYTF; cdr3_nt: TGTGCCAGCAGTTTAGGGCCTCCCTATGGCTACACCTTC
j_call: TRBJ2-7; d_call: TRBD1; cdr3_length: 16; clone_size: once; v_call: TRBV9; cdr3_aa: CASSVAPGTAIYEQYF; cdr3_nt: TGTGCCAGCAGCGTAGCCCCCGGGACAGCCATCTACGAGCAGTACTTC
j_call: TRBJ2-1; d_call: NA; cdr3_length: 15; clone_size: NA; v_call: TRBV9; cdr3_aa: CASTRGLREYNEQFF; cdr3_nt: TGTGCCAGCACCAGGGGACTCAGGGAGTACAATGAGCAGTTCTTC
j_call: TRBJ2-3; d_call: NA; cdr3_length: 17; clone_size: NA; v_call: TRBV7-8; cdr3_aa: CASSLGYELTPADTQYF; cdr3_nt: TGTGCCAGCAGCTTAGGATACGAACTAACCCCCGCGGATACGCAGTATTTT
j_call: TRBJ2-1; d_call: NA; cdr3_length: 13; clone_size: NA; v_call: TRBV27; cdr3_aa: CASSFIPQGEQFF; cdr3_nt: TGTGCCAGCAGTTTCATCCCCCAGGGTGAGCAGTTCTTC
j_call: TRBJ2-7; d_call: NA; cdr3_length: 15; clone_size: NA; v_call: TRBV20-1; cdr3_aa: CSARAIGGGSYEQYF; cdr3_nt: TGCAGTGCTAGAGCAATCGGGGGCGGTTCCTACGAGCAGTACTTC
j_call: TRBJ1-1; d_call: NA; cdr3_length: 12; clone_size: few; v_call: TRBV2; cdr3_aa: CASLVRNTEAFF; cdr3_nt: TGTGCCAGCTTAGTTCGGAACACTGAAGCTTTCTTT
j_call: TRBJ2-5; d_call: NA; cdr3_length: 12; clone_size: few; v_call: TRBV6-6; cdr3_aa: CASSHLSETQYF; cdr3_nt: TGTGCCAGCAGCCATTTAAGCGAGACCCAGTACTTC
j_call: TRBJ1-6; d_call: TRBD1; cdr3_length: 16; clone_size: NA; v_call: TRBV9; cdr3_aa: CASSVGQGAYNSPLHF; cdr3_nt: TGTGCCAGCAGCGTCGGACAGGGGGCCTATAATTCACCCCTCCACTTT
j_call: TRBJ2-5; d_call: NA; cdr3_length: 14; clone_size: many; v_call: TRBV11-2; cdr3_aa: CASSLAERGETQYF; cdr3_nt: TGCGCCAGCAGCTTGGCCGAGAGGGGAGAGACCCAGTACTTC
j_call: TRBJ2-7; d_call: NA; cdr3_length: 12; clone_size: NA; v_call: TRBV10-3; cdr3_aa: CATARGSYEQYF; cdr3_nt: TGTGCCACGGCGAGGGGTTCCTACGAGCAGTACTTC
j_call: TRBJ2-3; d_call: NA; cdr3_length: 15; clone_size: few; v_call: TRBV11-1; cdr3_aa: CASSPFGGPMDTQYF; cdr3_nt: TGTGCCAGCAGTCCCTTTGGGGGCCCCATGGATACGCAGTATTTT
j_call: TRBJ2-5; d_call: NA; cdr3_length: 17; clone_size: NA; v_call: TRBV20-1; cdr3_aa: CSARDLWEDQKGETQYF; cdr3_nt: TGCAGTGCTAGAGACCTCTGGGAGGATCAGAAGGGAGAGACCCAGTACTTC
j_call: TRBJ2-2; d_call: NA; cdr3_length: 13; clone_size: NA; v_call: TRBV27; cdr3_aa: CASSQIVTGELFF; cdr3_nt: TGTGCCAGCAGCCAAATAGTTACCGGGGAGCTGTTTTTT
j_call: TRBJ1-2; d_call: NA; cdr3_length: 15; clone_size: NA; v_call: TRBV20-1; cdr3_aa: CSARYLGRENYGYTF; cdr3_nt: TGCAGTGCTAGATATCTGGGTAGAGAGAACTATGGCTACACCTTC